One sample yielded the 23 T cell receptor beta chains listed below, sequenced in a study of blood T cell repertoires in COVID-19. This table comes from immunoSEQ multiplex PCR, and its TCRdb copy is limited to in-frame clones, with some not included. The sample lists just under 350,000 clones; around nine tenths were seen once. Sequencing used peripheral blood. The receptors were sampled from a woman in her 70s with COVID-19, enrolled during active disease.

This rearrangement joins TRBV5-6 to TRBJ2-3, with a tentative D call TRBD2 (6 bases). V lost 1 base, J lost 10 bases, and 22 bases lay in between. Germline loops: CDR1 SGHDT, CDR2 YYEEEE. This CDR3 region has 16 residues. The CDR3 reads CASSLFSTRPPGSQYF. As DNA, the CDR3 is TGTGCCAGCAGCTTGTTCTCGACTAGGCCCCCCGGATCGCAGTATTTT.

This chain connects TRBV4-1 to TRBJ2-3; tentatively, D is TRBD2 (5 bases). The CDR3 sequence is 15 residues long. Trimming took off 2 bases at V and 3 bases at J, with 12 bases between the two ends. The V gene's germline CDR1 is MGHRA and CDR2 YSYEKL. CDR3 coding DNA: TGCGCCAGCAGCCAACGGAGCGGCGGAACAGATACGCAGTATTTT. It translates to CASSQRSGGTDTQYF.

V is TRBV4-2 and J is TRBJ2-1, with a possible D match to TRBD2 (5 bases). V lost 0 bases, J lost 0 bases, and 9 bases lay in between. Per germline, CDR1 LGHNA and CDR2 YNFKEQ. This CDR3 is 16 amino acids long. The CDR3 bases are TGTGCCAGCAGCCAAGAATCAGCGGCCTCCTACAATGAGCAGTTCTTC. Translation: CASSQESAASYNEQFF.

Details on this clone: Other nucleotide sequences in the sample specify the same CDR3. DNA of the CDR3: TGTGCCAGCAGTTTAACAGGGTATAATTCACCCCTCCACTTT. Translation gives CASSLTGYNSPLHF. The chain uses TRBV28 and TRBJ1-6, with D possibly being TRBD1 (6 bases). The V gene lost 2 bases and the J gene lost 4 bases, with 6 bases spanning the gap. CDR1 is MDHEN and CDR2 is SYDVKM in the germline V gene. This CDR3 comprises 14 residues.

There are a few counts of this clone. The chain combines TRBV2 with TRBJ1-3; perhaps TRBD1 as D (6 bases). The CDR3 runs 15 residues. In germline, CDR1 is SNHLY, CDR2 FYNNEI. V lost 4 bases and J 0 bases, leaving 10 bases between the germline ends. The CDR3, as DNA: TGTGCCAGCAGTGCTACAGGGAGCTCTGGAAACACCATATATTTT. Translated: CASSATGSSGNTIYF. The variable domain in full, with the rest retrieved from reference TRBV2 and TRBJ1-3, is EPEVTQTPSHQVTQMGQEVILRCVPISNHLYFYWYRQILGQKVEFLVSFYNNEISEKSEIFDDQFSVERPDGSNFTLKIRSTKLEDSAMYFCASSATGSSGNTIYFGEGSWLTVV.

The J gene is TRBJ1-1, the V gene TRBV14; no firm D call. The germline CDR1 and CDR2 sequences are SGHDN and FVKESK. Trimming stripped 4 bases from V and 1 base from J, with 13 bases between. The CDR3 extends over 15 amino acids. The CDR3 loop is CASSPFGRTNTEAFF. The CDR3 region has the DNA TGTGCCAGCAGCCCATTTGGGCGAACGAACACTGAAGCTTTCTTT.

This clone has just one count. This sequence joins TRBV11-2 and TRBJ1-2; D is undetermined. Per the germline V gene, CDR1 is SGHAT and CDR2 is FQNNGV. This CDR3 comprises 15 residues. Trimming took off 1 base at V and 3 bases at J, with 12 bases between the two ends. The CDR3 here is CASSLGGGVYYGYTF. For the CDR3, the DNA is TGTGCCAGCAGCTTAGGTGGCGGGGTCTACTATGGCTACACCTTC.

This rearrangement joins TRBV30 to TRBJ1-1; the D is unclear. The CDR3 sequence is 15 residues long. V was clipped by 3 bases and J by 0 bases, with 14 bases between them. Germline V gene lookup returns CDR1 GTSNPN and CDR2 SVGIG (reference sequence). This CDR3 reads CAWRERAAMNTEAFF. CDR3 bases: TGTGCCTGGAGAGAGAGGGCGGCGATGAACACTGAAGCTTTCTTT.

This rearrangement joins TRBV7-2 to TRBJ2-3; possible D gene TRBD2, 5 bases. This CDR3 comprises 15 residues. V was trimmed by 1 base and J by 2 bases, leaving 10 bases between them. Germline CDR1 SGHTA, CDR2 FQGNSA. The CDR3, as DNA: TGTGCCAGCAGCTTAGGGCCCGGGGTCACAGATACGCAGTATTTT. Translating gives CASSLGPGVTDTQYF.

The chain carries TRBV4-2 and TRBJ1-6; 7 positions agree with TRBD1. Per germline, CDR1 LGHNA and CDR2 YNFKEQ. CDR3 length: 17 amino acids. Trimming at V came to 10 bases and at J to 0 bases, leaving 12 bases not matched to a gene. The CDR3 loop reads CAILNGGQSSYNSPLHF. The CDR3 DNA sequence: TGTGCCATCTTGAATGGGGGACAGAGCTCCTATAATTCACCCCTCCACTTT.

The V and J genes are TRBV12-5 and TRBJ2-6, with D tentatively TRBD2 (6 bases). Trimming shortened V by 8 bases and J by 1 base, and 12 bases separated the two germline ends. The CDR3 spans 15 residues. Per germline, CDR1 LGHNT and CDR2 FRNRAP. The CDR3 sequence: CASYLGGSGANVLTF. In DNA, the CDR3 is TGTGCTAGTTATCTGGGGGGATCTGGGGCCAACGTCCTGACTTTC.

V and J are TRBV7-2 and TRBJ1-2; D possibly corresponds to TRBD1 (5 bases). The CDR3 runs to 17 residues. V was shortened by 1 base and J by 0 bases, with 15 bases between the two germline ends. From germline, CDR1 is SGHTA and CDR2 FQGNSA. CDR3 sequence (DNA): TGTGCCAGCAGCTTAGGAGGCGGGGGATCAGCTAACTATGGCTACACCTTC. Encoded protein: CASSLGGGGSANYGYTF.

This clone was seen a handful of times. CDR3 sequence: CASSQDWVRRDSPLHF. The CDR3 nucleotides read TGCGCCAGCAGCCAAGATTGGGTGAGGAGGGATTCACCCCTCCACTTT. This chain joins TRBV4-1 and TRBJ1-6; D unresolved. Germline values: CDR1 MGHRA, CDR2 YSYEKL. The V and J ends lost 0 bases and 8 bases respectively, with 14 bases between them. The CDR3 sequence is 16 residues long.

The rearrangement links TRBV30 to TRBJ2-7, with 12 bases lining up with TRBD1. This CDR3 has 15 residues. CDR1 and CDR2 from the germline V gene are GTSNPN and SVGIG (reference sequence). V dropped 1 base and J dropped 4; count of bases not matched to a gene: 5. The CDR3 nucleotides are TGTGCCTGGAGTGCAGGGACAGGGGGCTTTTACGAGCAGTACTTC. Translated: CAWSAGTGGFYEQYF.

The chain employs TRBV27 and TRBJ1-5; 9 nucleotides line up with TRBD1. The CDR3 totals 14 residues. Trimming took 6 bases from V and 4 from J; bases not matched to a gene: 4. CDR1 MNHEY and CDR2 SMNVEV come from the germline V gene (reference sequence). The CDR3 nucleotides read TGTGCCAGCAGACACAGGGGGCCGAATCAGCCCCAGCATTTT. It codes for CASRHRGPNQPQHF.

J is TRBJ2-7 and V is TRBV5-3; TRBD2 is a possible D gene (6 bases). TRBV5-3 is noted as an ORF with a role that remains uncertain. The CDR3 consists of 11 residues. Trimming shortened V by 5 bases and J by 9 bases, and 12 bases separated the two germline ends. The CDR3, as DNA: TGTGCCAGAAGTTCACGGCGGGGGCAGTACTTC. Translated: CARSSRRGQYF.

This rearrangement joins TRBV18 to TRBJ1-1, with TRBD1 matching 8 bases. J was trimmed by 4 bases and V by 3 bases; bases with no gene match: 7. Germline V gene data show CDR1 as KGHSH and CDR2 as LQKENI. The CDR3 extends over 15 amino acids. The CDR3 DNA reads TGTGCCAGCTCACCGGACAGGGCTTTAGGCACTGAAGCTTTCTTT. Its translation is CASSPDRALGTEAFF.

The CDR3 DNA is TGTGCCAGCAGTATAGGACCCCACCAGGGTCAGCCCCAGCATTTT. It codes for CASSIGPHQGQPQHF. This chain connects TRBV6-5 to TRBJ1-5; possibly TRBD1 for D (5 bases). The germline gives CDR1 MNHEY, CDR2 SVGAGI. V dropped 5 bases and J dropped 6 bases, with 17 bases sitting between them. The CDR3 totals 15 residues.

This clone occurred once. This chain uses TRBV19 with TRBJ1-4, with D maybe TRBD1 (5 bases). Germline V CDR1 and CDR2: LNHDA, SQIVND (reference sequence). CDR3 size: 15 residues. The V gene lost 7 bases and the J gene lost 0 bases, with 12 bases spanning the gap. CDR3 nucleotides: TGTGCCAGTACCAGACAGCATGCAACTAATGAAAAACTGTTTTTT. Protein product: CASTRQHATNEKLFF.

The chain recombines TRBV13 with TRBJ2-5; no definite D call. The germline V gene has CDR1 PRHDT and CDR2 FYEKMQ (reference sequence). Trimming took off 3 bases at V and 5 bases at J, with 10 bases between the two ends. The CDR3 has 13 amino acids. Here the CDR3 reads CASSLRRLETQYF. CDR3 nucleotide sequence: TGTGCCAGCAGCTTGAGACGACTGGAGACCCAGTACTTC.

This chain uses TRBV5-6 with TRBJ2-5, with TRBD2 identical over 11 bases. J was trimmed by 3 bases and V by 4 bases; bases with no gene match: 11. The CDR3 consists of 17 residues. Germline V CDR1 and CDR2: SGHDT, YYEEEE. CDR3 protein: CASSLRRTSGLEETQYF. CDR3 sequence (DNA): TGTGCCAGCAGCCTTCGTCGGACTAGCGGGTTGGAAGAGACCCAGTACTTC.

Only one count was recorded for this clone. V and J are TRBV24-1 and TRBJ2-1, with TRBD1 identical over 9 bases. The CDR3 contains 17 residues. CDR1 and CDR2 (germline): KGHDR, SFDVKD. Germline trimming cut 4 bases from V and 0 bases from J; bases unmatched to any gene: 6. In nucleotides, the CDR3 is TGTGCCACCAGTGACCGGGACAGGGCGGGCTCCTACAATGAGCAGTTCTTC. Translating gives CATSDRDRAGSYNEQFF.

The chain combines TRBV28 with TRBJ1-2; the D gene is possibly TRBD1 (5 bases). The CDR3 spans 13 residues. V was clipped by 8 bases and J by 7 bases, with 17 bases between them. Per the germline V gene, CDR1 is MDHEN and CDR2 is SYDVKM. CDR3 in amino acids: CASLPPGIIGYTF. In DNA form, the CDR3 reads TGTGCCAGCCTCCCCCCAGGGATTATTGGCTACACCTTC.